The entry below gives a single T cell receptor beta chain sequence along with its context. Antigen specificity is unknown. This CDR3 has 16 residues. In germline, CDR1 is LNHDA, CDR2 SQIVND (reference sequence). V dropped 4 bases and J dropped 3 bases, with 18 bases sitting between them. Healthy bone marrow donors made up the donors. Donors likely had unrecorded immune exposures despite being nominally healthy when sampled. 13 Jbeta primers and 60 Vbeta primers were used for the PCR. Clones were sequenced by immunoSEQ multiplex PCR, and TCRdb holds only the in-frame ones, with some missing. The table records 200,000 to 250,000 clones, around 88% of them present only once. This record comes from a study of cytomegalovirus exposure and HLA in healthy donors. Study summary: In an early release, HLA-typed donors contributed 90 million or so unique TCR sequences.

General study findings and limits: Per a later analysis, HLA-associated TCR beta chains showed more clonal expansion than other, equally common TCR beta chains.

The sequence derives from a woman aged 18-35 years in good health and CMV-seronegative. This rearrangement joins TRBV19 to TRBJ1-2, with D perhaps TRBD1 (5 bases). The sequencing input was PBMCs. CDR3 sequence (DNA): TGTGCCAGTAGTACCCCCTGGGCGGGGCGCGACTATGGCTACACCTTC. Translated: CASSTPWAGRDYGYTF.